The 2 T cell receptor beta chains below come from one sample, sequenced in a study of blood T cell repertoires in COVID-19. The protocol was immunoSEQ multiplex PCR, while the TCRdb copy is restricted to in-frame clones and leaves out a portion. Altogether about 140,000 clones are present, roughly 80% being singletons, with the ten largest covering 10% to 11%. Sample: peripheral blood. Source of these receptors: a man aged 60 to 69 who had recovered from COVID-19.

The chain employs TRBV9 and TRBJ2-1; D is unresolved. Germline V lookup: CDR1 SGDLS, CDR2 YYNGEE. Deletions cut 4 bases from V and 10 bases from J, with 12 bases between. The CDR3 spans 12 residues. The DNA for the CDR3 is TGTGCCAGCAGCCGTAGTTTGGTGGAGCAGTTCTTC. It encodes CASSRSLVEQFF.

The chain links TRBV11-3 to TRBJ2-5, with D unresolved. Trimming left V 2 bases short and J 1 base short, with 5 bases between. This CDR3 has 13 amino acids. Germline CDR1 SGHNT, CDR2 YENEEA. CDR3 nucleotides: TGTGCCAGCAGCTTAAACGGCCAAGAGACCCAGTACTTC. The encoded protein is CASSLNGQETQYF.